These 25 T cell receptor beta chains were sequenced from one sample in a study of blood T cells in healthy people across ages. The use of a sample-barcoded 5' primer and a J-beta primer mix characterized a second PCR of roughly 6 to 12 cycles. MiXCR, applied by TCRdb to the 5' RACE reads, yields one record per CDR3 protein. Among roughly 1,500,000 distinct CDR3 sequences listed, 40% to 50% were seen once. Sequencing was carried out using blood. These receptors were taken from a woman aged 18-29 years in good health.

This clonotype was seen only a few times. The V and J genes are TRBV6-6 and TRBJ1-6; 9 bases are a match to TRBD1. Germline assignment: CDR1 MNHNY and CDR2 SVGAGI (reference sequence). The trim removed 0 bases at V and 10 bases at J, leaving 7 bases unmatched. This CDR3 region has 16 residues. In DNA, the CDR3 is TGTGCCAGCAGTTACTCCACCGGGACAGGGAAATCACCCCTCCACTTT. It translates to CASSYSTGTGKSPLHF.

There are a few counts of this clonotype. CDR3 DNA: TGTGCCAGCATCTCGGGCGGGACCTACGAGCAGTACTTC. It encodes CASISGGTYEQYF. This rearrangement joins TRBV28 to TRBJ2-7; weak D call: TRBD2 (6 bases). There are 13 residues in the CDR3. Trimming removed 7 bases from V and 2 bases from J, with 12 bases in between. CDR1 and CDR2 from the germline V gene are MDHEN and SYDVKM.

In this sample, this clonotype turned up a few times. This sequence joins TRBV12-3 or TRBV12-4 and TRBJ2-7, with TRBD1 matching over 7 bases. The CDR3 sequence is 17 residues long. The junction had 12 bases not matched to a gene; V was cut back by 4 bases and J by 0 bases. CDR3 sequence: CASSSTDQGQPSYEQYF. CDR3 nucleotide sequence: TGTGCCAGCAGTTCCACCGACCAGGGACAGCCCTCCTACGAGCAGTACTTC.

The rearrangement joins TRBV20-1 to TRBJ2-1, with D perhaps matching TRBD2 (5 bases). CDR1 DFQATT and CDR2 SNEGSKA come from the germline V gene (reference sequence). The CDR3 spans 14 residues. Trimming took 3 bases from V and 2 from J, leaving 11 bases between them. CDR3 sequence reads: CSASVAGPYNEQFF. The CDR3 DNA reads TGCAGTGCTAGCGTGGCGGGTCCCTACAATGAGCAGTTCTTC.

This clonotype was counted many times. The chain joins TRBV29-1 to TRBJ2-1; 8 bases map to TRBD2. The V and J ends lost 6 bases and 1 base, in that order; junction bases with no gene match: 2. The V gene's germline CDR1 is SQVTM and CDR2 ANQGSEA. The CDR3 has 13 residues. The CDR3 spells CSVRGGSYNEQFF. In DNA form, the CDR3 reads TGCAGCGTCCGCGGGGGGTCCTACAATGAGCAGTTCTTC.

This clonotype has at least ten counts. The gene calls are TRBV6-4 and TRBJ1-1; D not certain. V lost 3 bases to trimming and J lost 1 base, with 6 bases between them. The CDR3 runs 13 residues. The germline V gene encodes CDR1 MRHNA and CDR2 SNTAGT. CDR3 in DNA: TGTGCCAGCAGTGATCAACAGAACACTGAAGCTTTCTTT. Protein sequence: CASSDQQNTEAFF.

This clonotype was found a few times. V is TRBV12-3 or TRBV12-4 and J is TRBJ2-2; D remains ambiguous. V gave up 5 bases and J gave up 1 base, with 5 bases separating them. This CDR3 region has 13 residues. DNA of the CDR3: TGTGCCAGCAGTCCTAAGAACACCGGGGAGCTGTTTTTT. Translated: CASSPKNTGELFF.

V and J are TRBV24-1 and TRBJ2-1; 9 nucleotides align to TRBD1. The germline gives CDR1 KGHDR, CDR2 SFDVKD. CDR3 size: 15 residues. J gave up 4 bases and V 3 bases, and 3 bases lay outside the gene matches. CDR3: CATSDDGTGYNEQFF. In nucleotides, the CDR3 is TGTGCCACCAGTGATGATGGGACAGGGTACAATGAGCAGTTCTTC.

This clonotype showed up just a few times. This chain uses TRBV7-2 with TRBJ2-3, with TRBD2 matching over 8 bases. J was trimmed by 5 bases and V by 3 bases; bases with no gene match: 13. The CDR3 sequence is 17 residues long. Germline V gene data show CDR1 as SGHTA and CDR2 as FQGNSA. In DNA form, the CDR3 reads TGTGCCAGCAGCTTGGACTTCTGGCGGGAGGCCGGAGATACGCAGTATTTT. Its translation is CASSLDFWREAGDTQYF.

CDR3 in DNA: TGTGCCAGCAGCTTAGCGGGCAGGACCTCTGGGGCCAACGTCCTGACTTTC. Translating it yields CASSLAGRTSGANVLTF. V usage is TRBV7-2 and J usage is TRBJ2-6; D call uncertain. Looked up from germline, CDR1 is SGHTA and CDR2 is FQGNSA. V lost 0 bases and J lost 0, with 9 bases in between. The CDR3 runs to 17 residues.

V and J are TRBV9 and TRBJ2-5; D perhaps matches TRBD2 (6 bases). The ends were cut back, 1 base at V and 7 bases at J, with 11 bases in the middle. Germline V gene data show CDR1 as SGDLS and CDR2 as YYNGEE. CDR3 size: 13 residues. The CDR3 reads CASSVRVGGTQYF. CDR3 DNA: TGTGCCAGCAGCGTAAGGGTGGGGGGGACCCAGTACTTC.

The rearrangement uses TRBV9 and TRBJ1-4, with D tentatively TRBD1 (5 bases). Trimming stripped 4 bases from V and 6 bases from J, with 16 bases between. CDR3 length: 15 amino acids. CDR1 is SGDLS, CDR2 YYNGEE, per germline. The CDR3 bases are TGTGCCAGCAGCCCCTCCTGGGGCGCGGATGAAAAACTGTTTTTT. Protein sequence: CASSPSWGADEKLFF.

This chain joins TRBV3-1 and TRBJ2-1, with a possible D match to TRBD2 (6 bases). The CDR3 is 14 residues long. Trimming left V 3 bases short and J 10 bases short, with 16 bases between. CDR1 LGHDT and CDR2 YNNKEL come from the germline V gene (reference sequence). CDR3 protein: CASSQSGGPYEQFF. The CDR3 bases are TGTGCCAGCAGCCAGAGCGGAGGGCCCTACGAGCAGTTCTTC.

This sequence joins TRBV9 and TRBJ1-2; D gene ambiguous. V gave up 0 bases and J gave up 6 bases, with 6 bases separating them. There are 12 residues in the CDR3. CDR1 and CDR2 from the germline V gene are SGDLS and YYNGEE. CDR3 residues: CASSVVTDGYTF. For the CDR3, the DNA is TGTGCCAGCAGCGTAGTGACGGATGGCTACACCTTC.

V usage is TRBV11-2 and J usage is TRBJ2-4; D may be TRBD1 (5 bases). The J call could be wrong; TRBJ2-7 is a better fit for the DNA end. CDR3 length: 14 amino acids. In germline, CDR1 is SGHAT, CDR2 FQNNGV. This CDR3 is CASSPTGIGYEQYF. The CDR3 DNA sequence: TGTGCCAGCAGCCCCACAGGAATAGGCTACGAGCAGTACTTC.

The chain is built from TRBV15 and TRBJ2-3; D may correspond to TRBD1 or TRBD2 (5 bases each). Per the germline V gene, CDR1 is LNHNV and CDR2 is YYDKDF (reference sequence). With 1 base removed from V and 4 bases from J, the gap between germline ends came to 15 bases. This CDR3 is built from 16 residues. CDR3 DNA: TGTGCCACCAGCAGAGGAGGGGCAGGGTTCCCAGATACGCAGTATTTT. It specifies CATSRGGAGFPDTQYF.

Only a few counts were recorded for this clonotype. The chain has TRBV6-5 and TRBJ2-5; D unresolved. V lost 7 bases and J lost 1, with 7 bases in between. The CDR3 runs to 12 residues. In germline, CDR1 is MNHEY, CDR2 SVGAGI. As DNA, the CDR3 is TGTGCCAGCACCAGCTTCCAAGAGACCCAGTACTTC. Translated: CASTSFQETQYF.

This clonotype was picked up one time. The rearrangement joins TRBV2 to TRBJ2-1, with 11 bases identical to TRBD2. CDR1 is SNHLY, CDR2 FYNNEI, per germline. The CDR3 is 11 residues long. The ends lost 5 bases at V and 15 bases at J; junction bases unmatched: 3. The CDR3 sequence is CASSQLAGAFF. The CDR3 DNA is TGTGCCAGCAGTCAACTAGCGGGGGCGTTCTTC.

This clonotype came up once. The CDR3 spells CASSTKDEQFF. CDR3 nucleotide sequence: TGTGCCAGCAGTACGAAGGATGAGCAGTTCTTC. This chain joins TRBV6-5 and TRBJ2-1; D unresolved. The CDR3 has 11 residues. Trimming removed 5 bases from V and 8 bases from J, with 7 bases in between. The germline V gene encodes CDR1 MNHEY and CDR2 SVGAGI.

The CDR3 is CSARDSAGTDNQPQHF. CDR3 bases: TGCAGTGCTAGGGACTCTGCCGGGACAGACAATCAGCCCCAGCATTTT. The genes are TRBV20-1 and TRBJ1-5, with TRBD1 matching over 7 bases. Unmatched junction bases numbered 11, after V lost 3 bases and J lost 3 bases. Germline V gene sequence: CDR1 DFQATT, CDR2 SNEGSKA (reference sequence). CDR3 size: 16 residues.

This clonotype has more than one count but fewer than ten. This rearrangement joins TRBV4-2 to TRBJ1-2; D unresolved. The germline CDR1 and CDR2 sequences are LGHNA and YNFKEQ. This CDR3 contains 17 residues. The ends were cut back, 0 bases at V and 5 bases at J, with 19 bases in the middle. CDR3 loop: CASSQDPAGGSPYGYTF. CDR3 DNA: TGTGCCAGCAGCCAAGATCCGGCAGGTGGATCCCCTTATGGCTACACCTTC.

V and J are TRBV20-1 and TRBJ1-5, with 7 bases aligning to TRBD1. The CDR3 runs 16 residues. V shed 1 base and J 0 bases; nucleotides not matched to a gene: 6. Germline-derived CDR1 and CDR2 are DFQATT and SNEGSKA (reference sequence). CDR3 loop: CSARAGTEYSNQPQHF. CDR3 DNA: TGCAGTGCTAGAGCGGGGACAGAGTATAGCAATCAGCCCCAGCATTTT.

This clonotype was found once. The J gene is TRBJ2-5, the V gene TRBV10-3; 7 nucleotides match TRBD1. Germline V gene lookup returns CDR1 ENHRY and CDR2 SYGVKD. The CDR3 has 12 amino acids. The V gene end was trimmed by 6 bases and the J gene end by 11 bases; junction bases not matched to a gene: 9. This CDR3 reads CAIRVDRDEQYF. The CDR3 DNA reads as TGTGCCATCAGGGTAGACAGGGATGAGCAGTACTTC.

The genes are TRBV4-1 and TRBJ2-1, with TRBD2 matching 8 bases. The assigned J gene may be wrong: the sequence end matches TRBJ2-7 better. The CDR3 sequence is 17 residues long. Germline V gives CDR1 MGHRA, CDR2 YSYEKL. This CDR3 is CASSQEPLLGGDNEQYF. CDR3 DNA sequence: TGCGCCAGCAGCCAAGAACCCCTCCTCGGGGGGGACAATGAGCAGTACTTC.

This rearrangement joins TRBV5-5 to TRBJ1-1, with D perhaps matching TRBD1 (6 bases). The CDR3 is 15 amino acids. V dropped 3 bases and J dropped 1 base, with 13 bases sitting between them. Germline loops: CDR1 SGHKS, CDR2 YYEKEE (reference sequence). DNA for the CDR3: TGTGCCAGCAGCTGGACAGAACTCGAGAACACTGAAGCTTTCTTT. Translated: CASSWTELENTEAFF.